Listed here are 28 T cell receptor beta chains from one sample, sequenced in a study of cytomegalovirus exposure and HLA in healthy donors. The PCR ran on 60 Vbeta and 13 Jbeta primers. Some clones are missing from TCRdb's copy, which holds only in-frame ones; the method was immunoSEQ multiplex PCR. The listing contains approximately 180,000 clones. Material for sequencing was PBMCs. These receptors all stem from a man aged 25-45 years in good health and CMV-seronegative.

This chain links TRBV2 with TRBJ2-2; possibly TRBD2 for D (5 bases). Germline V gene data show CDR1 as SNHLY and CDR2 as FYNNEI. This CDR3 region has 14 residues. The ends were cut back, 5 bases at V and 4 bases at J, with 11 bases in the middle. The CDR3 sequence is CASSLGVPTGELFF. The CDR3 region has the DNA TGTGCCAGCAGTCTGGGAGTACCCACCGGGGAGCTGTTTTTT.

The gene calls are TRBV27 and TRBJ2-7; D unclear. The germline V gene encodes CDR1 MNHEY and CDR2 SMNVEV (reference sequence). The CDR3 has 13 amino acids. Trimming cost V 3 bases and J 2 bases, with 8 bases left between them. CDR3 sequence reads: CASSFSQTYEQYF. The CDR3 coding sequence is TGTGCCAGCAGTTTTTCCCAGACCTACGAGCAGTACTTC.

The chain carries TRBV7-2 and TRBJ1-5; D not resolved. V was clipped by 2 bases and J by 6 bases, with 17 bases between them. In germline, CDR1 is SGHTA, CDR2 FQGNSA. This CDR3 comprises 16 residues. The CDR3 coding sequence is TGTGCCAGCAGCTTATCTCCGGGTCGCGGAGGTCAGCCCCAGCATTTT. It specifies CASSLSPGRGGQPQHF. Together with reference TRBV7-2 and TRBJ1-5, the CDR3 gives the full variable domain: GAGVSQSPSNKVTEKGKDVELRCDPISGHTALYWYRQSLGQGLEFLIYFQGNSAPDKSGLPSDRFSAERTGGSVSTLTIQRTQQEDSAVYLCASSLSPGRGGQPQHFGDGTRLSIL.

The rearrangement uses TRBV28 and TRBJ2-7; TRBD2 matches 12 bases. This CDR3 is built from 14 residues. V shed 5 bases, J shed 3 bases, and the junction held 2 bases outside the gene matches. Germline assignment: CDR1 MDHEN and CDR2 SYDVKM. The CDR3 spells CASSLGLAGYEQYF. For the CDR3, the DNA is TGTGCCAGCAGTCTGGGACTAGCGGGCTACGAGCAGTACTTC. Variable domain in full (rest from reference TRBV28 and TRBJ2-7): DVKVTQSSRYLVKRTGEKVFLECVQDMDHENMFWYRQDPGLGLRLIYFSYDVKMKEKGDIPEGYSVSREKKERFSLILESASTNQTSMYLCASSLGLAGYEQYFGPGTRLTVT.

This CDR3 reads CASSYGRGSFEKLFF. CDR3 bases: TGTGCCAGCAGTTACGGCAGGGGGAGTTTTGAAAAACTGTTTTTT. The rearrangement joins TRBV6-5 to TRBJ1-4; TRBD1 aligns across 7 bases. The CDR3 is 15 amino acids. Germline values: CDR1 MNHEY, CDR2 SVGAGI. With V trimmed by 2 bases and J by 7 bases, 7 bases remained unmatched.

The chain joins TRBV9 to TRBJ2-1; no definite D call. The CDR3 runs 17 residues. The germline gives CDR1 SGDLS, CDR2 YYNGEE. The germline V and J ends were trimmed by 0 bases and 0 bases, with 13 bases remaining between them. The CDR3 spells CASSVGLGTSSYNEQFF. The DNA for the CDR3 is TGTGCCAGCAGCGTAGGGCTAGGAACAAGCTCCTACAATGAGCAGTTCTTC.

The chain employs TRBV5-1 and TRBJ2-1, with TRBD1 matching over 7 bases. Per the germline V gene, CDR1 is SGHRS and CDR2 is YFSETQ. V lost 2 bases, J lost 9 bases, and 11 bases stayed unmatched. The CDR3 has 15 residues. The CDR3 DNA reads as TGCGCCAGCAGCTTCCGGGACAGCATGCTCGTTGAGCAGTTCTTC. It specifies CASSFRDSMLVEQFF.

This chain joins TRBV13 and TRBJ2-7; TRBD2 matches at 13 bases. The germline V gene has CDR1 PRHDT and CDR2 FYEKMQ (reference sequence). The length of the CDR3 is 17 residues. V lost 5 bases, J lost 6 bases, and 13 bases stayed unmatched. CDR3 residues: CASSLGTSGAGGVEQYF. As DNA, the CDR3 is TGTGCCAGCAGCCTCGGGACTAGCGGGGCAGGGGGGGTCGAGCAGTACTTC.

CDR3 sequence: CASRLRRGSYEQYF. CDR3 in DNA: TGTGCCAGCCGGTTAAGGCGGGGGTCCTACGAGCAGTACTTC. This sequence joins TRBV27 and TRBJ2-7, with 7 bases aligning to TRBD2. The CDR3 length is 14 residues. In germline, CDR1 is MNHEY, CDR2 SMNVEV (reference sequence). V lost 8 bases, J lost 1 base, and 8 bases stayed unmatched.

The chain joins TRBV5-1 to TRBJ2-1, with 11 bases matching TRBD1. Germline V CDR1 and CDR2: SGHRS, YFSETQ. This CDR3 is 15 amino acids long. J lost 4 bases, V lost 4 bases, and 4 bases had no gene match. As DNA, the CDR3 is TGCGCCAGCAGCGGGACAGGGGGAGGGTACAATGAGCAGTTCTTC. Protein sequence: CASSGTGGGYNEQFF.

This rearrangement joins TRBV30 to TRBJ1-2; D unclear. The CDR3 runs 11 residues. Germline V CDR1 and CDR2: GTSNPN, SVGIG (reference sequence). V lost 7 bases and J lost 4, with 10 bases in between. As DNA, the CDR3 is TGTGCCTCGGAGACGGGCTATGGCTACACCTTC. This translates into CASETGYGYTF.

The rearrangement uses TRBV6-1 and TRBJ1-2, with D perhaps matching TRBD1 (6 bases). The CDR3 spans 15 residues. Deletions cut 7 bases from V and 0 bases from J, with 15 bases between. In germline, CDR1 is MNHNS, CDR2 SASEGT. Written as DNA, the CDR3 is TGTGCCAGCATTTCGACAGGACAAACTAACTATGGCTACACCTTC. This codes for CASISTGQTNYGYTF.

V gene TRBV6-5 combines with J gene TRBJ2-3; no clear D. Trimming stripped 2 bases from V and 2 bases from J, with 8 bases between. The V gene's germline CDR1 is MNHEY and CDR2 SVGAGI. This CDR3 is 14 amino acids long. The CDR3 bases are TGTGCCAGCAGTTACCTCCCTCCCACAGATACGCAGTATTTT. This encodes CASSYLPPTDTQYF.

This sequence joins TRBV7-9 and TRBJ2-1, with 7 bases aligning to TRBD1. Looked up from germline, CDR1 is SEHNR and CDR2 is FQNEAQ (reference sequence). The J segment lost 4 bases and the V segment lost 6 bases, leaving 9 bases of the junction unmatched. This CDR3 contains 15 residues. CDR3 sequence reads: CASRMGQRPYNEQFF. The DNA of the CDR3 is TGTGCCAGCAGGATGGGACAGCGCCCTTACAATGAGCAGTTCTTC.

The rearrangement uses TRBV28 and TRBJ2-5, with 10 positions matching TRBD1. The J call may be in error: the DNA end matches TRBJ2-7 better. The CDR3 loop spans 16 amino acids. Germline V gives CDR1 MDHEN, CDR2 SYDVKM. The CDR3 DNA reads as TGTGCCAGCAGCCCTTATGGACAGGGGGGAAGCTACGAGCAGTACTTC. This translates into CASSPYGQGGSYEQYF.

The J gene is TRBJ2-5, the V gene TRBV7-9; D ambiguous. Deletions cut 1 base from V and 1 base from J, with 7 bases between. Germline V gene data show CDR1 as SEHNR and CDR2 as FQNEAQ (reference sequence). This CDR3 comprises 14 residues. The CDR3 sequence is CASSLGGFQETQYF. As DNA, the CDR3 is TGTGCCAGCAGCTTAGGCGGATTCCAAGAGACCCAGTACTTC.

V gene TRBV5-1 combines with J gene TRBJ1-5; 9 bases align to TRBD1. J was trimmed by 5 bases and V by 3 bases; bases with no gene match: 12. This CDR3 is built from 17 residues. Looked up from germline, CDR1 is SGHRS and CDR2 is YFSETQ. CDR3: CASSSGQGPGGDQPQHF. In DNA, the CDR3 is TGCGCCAGCAGCTCCGGACAGGGGCCGGGGGGTGATCAGCCCCAGCATTTT. Full variable domain (missing parts from reference TRBV5-1 and TRBJ1-5): KAGVTQTPRYLIKTRGQQVTLSCSPISGHRSVSWYQQTPGQGLQFLFEYFSETQRNKGNFPGRFSGRQFSNSRSEMNVSTLELGDSALYLCASSSGQGPGGDQPQHFGDGTRLSIL.

The chain carries TRBV19 and TRBJ1-5; TRBD1 matches 7 bases. This CDR3 has 16 residues. The V and J ends lost 1 base and 6 bases, in that order; junction bases with no gene match: 9. From germline, CDR1 is LNHDA and CDR2 SQIVND (reference sequence). CDR3 amino acids: CASSIVPGGLGQPQHF. For the CDR3, the DNA is TGTGCCAGTAGTATAGTGCCAGGGGGTTTAGGTCAGCCCCAGCATTTT.

The chain employs TRBV10-3 and TRBJ2-2; TRBD2 is a possible D gene (7 bases). Germline CDR1 is ENHRY and CDR2 is SYGVKD. The CDR3 is made up of 14 amino acids. The V gene lost 7 bases and the J gene lost 5 bases, with 14 bases spanning the gap. The chain's CDR3 is CAINNREGTGELFF. CDR3 DNA: TGTGCCATCAACAACAGGGAGGGGACCGGGGAGCTGTTTTTT.

The chain has TRBV28 and TRBJ2-7; 9 bases are shared with TRBD2. In germline, CDR1 is MDHEN, CDR2 SYDVKM. The CDR3 is 15 amino acids. J gave up 6 bases and V 4 bases, and 10 bases lay outside the gene matches. The CDR3 DNA reads TGTGCCAGCAGTTCGGCGGCGGGAGGGCCCGCCGAGCAGTACTTC. Translating it yields CASSSAAGGPAEQYF. The variable domain in full, with the rest retrieved from reference TRBV28 and TRBJ2-7, is DVKVTQSSRYLVKRTGEKVFLECVQDMDHENMFWYRQDPGLGLRLIYFSYDVKMKEKGDIPEGYSVSREKKERFSLILESASTNQTSMYLCASSSAAGGPAEQYFGPGTRLTVT.

This chain uses TRBV4-3 with TRBJ1-2; unclear D gene. The germline CDR1 and CDR2 sequences are LGHNA and YSLEER. V was shortened by 4 bases and J by 4 bases, with 16 bases between the two germline ends. The CDR3 covers 15 residues. For the CDR3, the DNA is TGCGCCAGCAGCCGAGAGATCGGGGTGTCCTATGGCTACACCTTC. Its protein product is CASSREIGVSYGYTF.

The chain uses TRBV7-2 and TRBJ1-5, with D tentatively TRBD1 (5 bases). Germline assignment: CDR1 SGHTA and CDR2 FQGNSA. CDR3 size: 15 residues. The ends were cut back, 5 bases at V and 7 bases at J, with 18 bases in the middle. DNA for the CDR3: TGTGCCAGCAGCCCGCAACTCCAGGGTGGCCAGCCCCAGCATTTT. Amino acids: CASSPQLQGGQPQHF.

The chain's CDR3 is CASGYRDTYEQYF. DNA of the CDR3: TGTGCCAGCGGCTACCGGGACACCTACGAGCAGTACTTC. The chain carries TRBV28 and TRBJ2-7; D perhaps matches TRBD1 (6 bases). V lost 8 bases and J lost 2, with 13 bases in between. The CDR3 spans 13 residues. Germline V gives CDR1 MDHEN, CDR2 SYDVKM.

The chain links TRBV25-1 to TRBJ2-7; D might be TRBD1 (5 bases). Germline CDR1 is MGHDK and CDR2 is SYGVNS. The CDR3 length is 12 residues. V was cut by 6 bases and J by 4 bases, with 10 bases left in between. CDR3 sequence: CASRADSYEQYF. The CDR3 DNA is TGTGCCAGCAGGGCCGACAGTTACGAGCAGTACTTC.

The chain employs TRBV29-1 and TRBJ1-5; possibly TRBD1 for D (6 bases). From germline, CDR1 is SQVTM and CDR2 ANQGSEA. V dropped 4 bases and J dropped 3 bases, with 10 bases sitting between them. This CDR3 is 13 amino acids long. Here the CDR3 reads CSVGNRVNQPQHF. The DNA for the CDR3 is TGCAGCGTTGGGAACAGGGTCAATCAGCCCCAGCATTTT.

The CDR3 coding sequence is TGTGCCAGCAGACAGGGTTTCAGCCAGCCCCAGCATTTT. This gives the protein CASRQGFSQPQHF. The chain links TRBV28 to TRBJ1-5, with TRBD1 as a possible D gene (6 bases). CDR1 and CDR2 from the germline V gene are MDHEN and SYDVKM. Trimming cost V 6 bases and J 7 bases, with 13 bases left between them. This CDR3 has 13 residues.

The rearrangement links TRBV10-3 to TRBJ2-5, with D possibly TRBD1 on 5 matching bases. The CDR3 loop spans 14 amino acids. V lost 0 bases to trimming and J lost 5 bases, with 10 bases between them. Per the germline V gene, CDR1 is ENHRY and CDR2 is SYGVKD. CDR3 coding DNA: TGTGCCATCAGTGAGTCGGCAGGGTTGGAGACCCAGTACTTC. Amino acids: CAISESAGLETQYF.

The CDR3 here is CASSLGRVEQYF. The CDR3 DNA is TGTGCCAGCAGTTTAGGCAGGGTCGAGCAGTACTTC. The chain links TRBV28 to TRBJ2-5; a possible D gene is TRBD1 (5 bases). The end of the DNA aligns better with TRBJ2-7, so the J call may be wrong. The CDR3 runs to 12 residues. Germline CDR1 MDHEN, CDR2 SYDVKM.